A single sample is the source of the 9 T cell receptor beta chains below, sequenced in a study of T cells after yellow fever vaccination. TCRdb re-called the 5' RACE reads with MiXCR, one entry per CDR3 protein. This table holds roughly 85,000 distinct CDR3 sequences, roughly 13% found once. Material: CD8+ T cells not binding an NS4B(214-222) dextramer, sorted from PBMCs, obtained less than 25 days after the first yellow fever vaccination. These TCRs come from a man aged 18 to 30 who received the YFV17D yellow fever vaccine.

The V call is TRBV4-1, the J call TRBJ2-5; D possibly corresponds to TRBD2 (5 bases). Germline CDR1 reads MGHRA; CDR2 reads YSYEKL. The ends were cut back, 5 bases at V and 5 bases at J, with 15 bases in the middle. This CDR3 is built from 14 residues. Here the CDR3 DNA reads TGCGCCAGCAGCTCTATCGGCGGGTTGGAGACCCAGTACTTC. Its translation: CASSSIGGLETQYF.

The chain employs TRBV27 and TRBJ2-3; 12 nucleotides line up with TRBD2. Trimming cost V 5 bases and J 1 base; bases outside gene matches: 7. This CDR3 is 17 amino acids long. Germline assignment: CDR1 MNHEY and CDR2 SMNVEV (reference sequence). CDR3 protein: CASSPWTSGEGTDTQYF. The CDR3 region has the DNA TGTGCCAGCAGTCCCTGGACTAGCGGGGAGGGCACAGATACGCAGTATTTT.

This sequence joins TRBV12-3 or TRBV12-4 and TRBJ2-2; possibly TRBD1 or TRBD2 for D (5 bases each). CDR3 length equals 12 residues. The V end was cut by 6 bases, the J end by 3 bases, with 5 bases between. CDR3 sequence: CASRGDTGELFF. The DNA of the CDR3 is TGTGCCAGCAGGGGGGACACCGGGGAGCTGTTTTTT.

This clonotype has only a few counts. The V and J genes are TRBV4-3 and TRBJ2-7, with D perhaps matching TRBD1 or TRBD2 (5 bases each). The CDR3 is made up of 16 amino acids. Germline CDR1 reads LGHNA; CDR2 reads YSLEER. The germline V and J ends were trimmed by 1 base and 1 base, with 14 bases remaining between them. Written as DNA, the CDR3 is TGCGCCAGCAGCCAAGGGGCATCCGGGGCTTCCTACGAGCAGTACTTC. Its protein product is CASSQGASGASYEQYF.

The rearrangement links TRBV13 to TRBJ2-7, with D tentatively TRBD1 (6 bases). Looked up from germline, CDR1 is PRHDT and CDR2 is FYEKMQ (reference sequence). V gave up 0 bases and J gave up 0 bases, with 12 bases separating them. The CDR3 loop spans 16 amino acids. The CDR3 loop is CASSLGVGTFSYEQYF. The CDR3 DNA sequence: TGTGCCAGCAGCTTAGGTGTTGGGACATTCTCCTACGAGCAGTACTTC.

This chain links TRBV10-3 with TRBJ2-7; weak D call: TRBD1 (5 bases). The germline V gene has CDR1 ENHRY and CDR2 SYGVKD. This CDR3 region has 13 residues. The germline V and J ends were trimmed by 6 bases and 3 bases, with 12 bases remaining between them. CDR3 protein: CAIRTETDYEQYV. DNA for the CDR3: TGTGCCATCAGGACAGAAACCGACTACGAGCAGTACGTC.

The rearrangement links TRBV21-1 to TRBJ2-1; the table's D call TRBD1 went unverified against the DNA. TRBV21-1 is deemed a pseudogene. The length of the CDR3 is 14 residues. The CDR3, as DNA: TGTGCCAGCAGCAACAAGGACAGGGACCCTGAGCAGTTCTTC. Translated, it gives CASSNKDRDPEQFF.

J is TRBJ2-1 and V is TRBV14; D gene uncertain. V was pared by 4 bases and J by 1 base, with 11 bases between. CDR3 length: 15 amino acids. The germline gives CDR1 SGHDN, CDR2 FVKESK. For the CDR3, the DNA is TGTGCCAGCAGCCCCGTAGTGGGGTCCTACAATGAGCAGTTCTTC. Translated, it gives CASSPVVGSYNEQFF.

The rearrangement joins TRBV12-3 or TRBV12-4 to TRBJ1-2; D is unclear. The CDR3 loop spans 13 amino acids. V was trimmed by 1 base and J by 2 bases, leaving 5 bases between them. CDR3 region: CASSLGVNYGYTF. The CDR3 DNA reads TGTGCCAGCAGTTTAGGGGTGAACTATGGCTACACCTTC.